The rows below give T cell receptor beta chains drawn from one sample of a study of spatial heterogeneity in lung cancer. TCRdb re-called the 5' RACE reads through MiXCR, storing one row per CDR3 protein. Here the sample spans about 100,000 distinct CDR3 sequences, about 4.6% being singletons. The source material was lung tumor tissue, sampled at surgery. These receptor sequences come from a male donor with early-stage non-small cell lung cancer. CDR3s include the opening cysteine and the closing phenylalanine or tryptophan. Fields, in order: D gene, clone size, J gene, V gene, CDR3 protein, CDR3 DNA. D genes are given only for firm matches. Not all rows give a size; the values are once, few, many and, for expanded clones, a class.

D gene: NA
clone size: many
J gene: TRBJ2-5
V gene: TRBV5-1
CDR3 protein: CASSLFPGAQETQYF
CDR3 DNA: TGCGCCAGCAGCTTGTTCCCCGGGGCACAAGAGACCCAGTACTTC

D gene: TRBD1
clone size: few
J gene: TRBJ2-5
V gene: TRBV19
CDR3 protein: CASRLRQGGKETQYF
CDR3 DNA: TGTGCCAGTAGACTACGACAGGGGGGAAAAGAGACCCAGTACTTC

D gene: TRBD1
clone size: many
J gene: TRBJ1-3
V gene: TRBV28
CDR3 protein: CASSVQGVSGNTIYF
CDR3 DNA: TGTGCCAGCAGTGTACAGGGGGTGTCGGGAAACACCATATATTTT

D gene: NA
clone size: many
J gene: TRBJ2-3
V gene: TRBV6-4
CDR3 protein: CASSVTGEDTQYF
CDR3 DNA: TGTGCCAGCAGTGTCACCGGGGAGGATACGCAGTATTTT

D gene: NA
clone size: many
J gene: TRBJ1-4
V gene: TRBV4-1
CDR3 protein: CASSQEPVDEKLFF
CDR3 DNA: TGCGCCAGCAGCCAAGAACCCGTTGATGAAAAACTGTTTTTT

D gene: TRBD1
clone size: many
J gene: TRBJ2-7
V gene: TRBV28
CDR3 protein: CASSSTGATSYEQYF
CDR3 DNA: TGTGCCAGCAGTTCGACAGGGGCTACATCCTACGAGCAGTACTTC

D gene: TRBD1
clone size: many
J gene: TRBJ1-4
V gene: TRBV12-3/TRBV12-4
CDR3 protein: CASTKGQGHRKLFF
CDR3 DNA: TGTGCCAGCACCAAAGGACAGGGGCATCGGAAACTGTTTTTT

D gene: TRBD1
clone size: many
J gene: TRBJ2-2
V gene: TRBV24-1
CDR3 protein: CATSDTDRGLDTGELFF
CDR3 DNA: TGTGCCACCAGTGACACAGACAGGGGGCTCGACACCGGGGAGCTGTTTTTT

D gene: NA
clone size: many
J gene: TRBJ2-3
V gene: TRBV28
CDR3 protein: CASSLAGEAWTDTQYF
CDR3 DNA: TGTGCCAGCAGTTTGGCCGGGGAGGCTTGGACAGATACGCAGTATTTT

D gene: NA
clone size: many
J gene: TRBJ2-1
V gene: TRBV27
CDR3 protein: CASSSGEGAYNEQFF
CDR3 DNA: TGTGCCAGCAGTTCTGGAGAGGGGGCCTACAATGAGCAGTTCTTC

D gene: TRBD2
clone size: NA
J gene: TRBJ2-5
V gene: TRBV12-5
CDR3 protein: CASGLAGKLETQYF
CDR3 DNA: TGTGCTAGTGGACTAGCGGGAAAGTTAGAGACCCAGTACTTC

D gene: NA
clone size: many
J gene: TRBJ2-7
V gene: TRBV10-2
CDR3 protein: CASSVGDFYEQYF
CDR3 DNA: TGCGCCAGCAGTGTAGGGGACTTCTACGAGCAGTACTTC

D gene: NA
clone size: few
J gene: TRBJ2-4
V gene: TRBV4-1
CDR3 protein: CASSQGAGLAKNIQYF
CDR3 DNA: TGCGCCAGCAGCCAAGGGGCTGGGCTAGCCAAAAACATTCAGTACTTC

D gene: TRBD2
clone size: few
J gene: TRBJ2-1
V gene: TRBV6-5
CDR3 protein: CASRTLAGVLDEQFF
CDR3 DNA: TGTGCCAGCAGAACCTTAGCGGGAGTTCTCGATGAGCAGTTCTTC

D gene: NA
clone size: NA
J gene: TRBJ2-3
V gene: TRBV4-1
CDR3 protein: CASNQESWGGGDTQYF
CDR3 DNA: TGCGCCAGCAACCAAGAAAGTTGGGGAGGGGGAGATACGCAGTATTTT

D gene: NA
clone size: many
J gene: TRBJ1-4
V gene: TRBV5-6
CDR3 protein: CASSVGSNEKLFF
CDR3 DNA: TGTGCCAGCAGCGTGGGGTCAAATGAAAAACTGTTTTTT

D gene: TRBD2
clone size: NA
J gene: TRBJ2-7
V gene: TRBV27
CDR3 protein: CASSFLGGGPQAYEQYF
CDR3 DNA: TGTGCCAGCAGTTTTCTGGGGGGAGGGCCACAGGCGTACGAGCAGTACTTC

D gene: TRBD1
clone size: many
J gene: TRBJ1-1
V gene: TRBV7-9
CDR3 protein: CASSFQTGETEAFF
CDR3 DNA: TGTGCCAGCAGCTTCCAGACAGGGGAGACTGAAGCTTTCTTT

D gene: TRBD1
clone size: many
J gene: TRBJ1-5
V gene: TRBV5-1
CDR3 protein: CASSWTGLGNQPQHF
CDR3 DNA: TGCGCCAGCAGCTGGACAGGGTTGGGCAATCAGCCCCAGCATTTT

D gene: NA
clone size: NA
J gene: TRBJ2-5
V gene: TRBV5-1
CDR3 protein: CASSGRGAETQYF
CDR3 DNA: TGCGCCAGCAGCGGCAGGGGGGCAGAGACCCAGTACTTC

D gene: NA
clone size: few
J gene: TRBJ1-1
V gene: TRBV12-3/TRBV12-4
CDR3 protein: CASSNGPEQAFF
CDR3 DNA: TGTGCCAGCAGCAACGGACCGGAGCAGGCTTTCTTT

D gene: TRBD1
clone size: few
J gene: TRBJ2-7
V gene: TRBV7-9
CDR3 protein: CASSLGTGTGDEQYF
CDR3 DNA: TGTGCCAGCAGCTTAGGGACCGGGACAGGGGACGAGCAGTACTTC

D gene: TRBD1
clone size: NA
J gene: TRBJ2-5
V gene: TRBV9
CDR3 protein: CASSEGQEETQYF
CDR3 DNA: TGTGCCAGCAGCGAGGGACAGGAGGAGACCCAGTACTTC

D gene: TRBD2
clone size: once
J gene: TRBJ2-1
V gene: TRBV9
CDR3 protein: CASSVLPSGTYNEQFF
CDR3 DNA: TGTGCCAGCAGCGTATTGCCTAGCGGGACCTACAATGAGCAGTTCTTC

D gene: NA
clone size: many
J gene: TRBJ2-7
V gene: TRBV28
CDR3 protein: CASSLRGKPYEQYF
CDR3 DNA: TGTGCCAGCAGTTTACGTGGTAAACCCTACGAGCAGTACTTC

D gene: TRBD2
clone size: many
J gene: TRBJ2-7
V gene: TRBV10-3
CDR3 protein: CAISATDHLKSGSNLYEQYF
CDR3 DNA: TGTGCCATCAGCGCCACCGACCACCTGAAAAGCGGGAGTAACCTCTACGAGCAGTACTTC

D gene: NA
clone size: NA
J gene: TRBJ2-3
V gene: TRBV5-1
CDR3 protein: CASSSEQANTQYF
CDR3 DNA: TGCGCCAGCAGCTCGGAGCAGGCAAATACGCAGTATTTT

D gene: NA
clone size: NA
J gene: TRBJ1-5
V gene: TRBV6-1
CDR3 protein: CASALDPVTNQPQHF
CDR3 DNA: TGTGCCAGCGCCCTCGACCCCGTAACTAATCAGCCCCAGCATTTT

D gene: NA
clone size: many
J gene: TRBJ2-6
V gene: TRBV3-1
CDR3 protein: CASSPSGLWGSGANVLTF
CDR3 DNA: TGTGCCAGCAGCCCCTCGGGACTCTGGGGCTCTGGGGCCAACGTCCTGACTTTC

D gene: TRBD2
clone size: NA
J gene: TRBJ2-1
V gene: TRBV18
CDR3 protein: CASSPGTSGPNEQFF
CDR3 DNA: TGTGCCAGCTCACCGGGGACTAGCGGACCAAATGAGCAGTTCTTC

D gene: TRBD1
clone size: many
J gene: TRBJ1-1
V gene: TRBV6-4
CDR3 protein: CASSQQGGTEAFF
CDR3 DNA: TGTGCCAGCTCCCAACAGGGGGGCACTGAAGCTTTCTTT

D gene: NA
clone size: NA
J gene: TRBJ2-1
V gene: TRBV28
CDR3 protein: CASSLDRAREVRRGDQFF
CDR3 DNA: TGTGCCAGCAGTTTAGACAGGGCCAGGGAGGTACGAAGGGGCGATCAGTTCTTC

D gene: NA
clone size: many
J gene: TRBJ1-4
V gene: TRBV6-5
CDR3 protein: CASSSRRDNEKLFF
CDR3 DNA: TGTGCCAGCAGTTCAAGACGGGATAATGAAAAACTGTTTTTT

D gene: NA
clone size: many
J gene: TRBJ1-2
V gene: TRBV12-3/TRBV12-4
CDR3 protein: CASSPGRTYTF
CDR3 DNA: TGTGCCAGCAGTCCCGGCCGAACCTACACCTTC

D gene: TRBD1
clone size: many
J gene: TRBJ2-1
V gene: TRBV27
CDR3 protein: CASSPHVQGADEQFF
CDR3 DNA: TGTGCCAGCAGTCCACACGTCCAGGGGGCAGATGAGCAGTTCTTC

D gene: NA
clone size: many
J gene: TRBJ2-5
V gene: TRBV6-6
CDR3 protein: CASSYSIGRLPTSQETQYF
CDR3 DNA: TGTGCCAGCAGTTACTCGATTGGGCGGCTACCCACAAGCCAAGAGACCCAGTACTTC

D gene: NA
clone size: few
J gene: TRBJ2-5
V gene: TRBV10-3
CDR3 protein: CATRGFGEAEETQYF
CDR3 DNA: TGTGCCACAAGGGGATTCGGTGAGGCGGAAGAGACCCAGTACTTC